The T cell receptor (beta chain) under discussion was sequenced for a study of T cells in Graves' hyperthyroidism and ophthalmopathy. This clonotype was seen ten or more times. The length of the CDR3 is 16 residues. Germline lookup yields CDR1 SEHNR and CDR2 FQNEAQ (reference sequence). V shed 4 bases and J 2 bases; nucleotides not matched to a gene: 8. Amplified TCR beta CDR3 regions derived from RNA transcripts. In the first-round RT-PCR of the TCR CDR3, the HTBI primer set was used. TCRdb passed the multiplex PCR reads through MiXCR, listing each CDR3 protein once. The top ten clones hold about 7.7% of a sample with around 660,000 distinct CDR3 sequences, about 45% of them seen once.

The sequenced material came from peripheral blood or thyroid tissue (not recorded which). The rearrangement links TRBV7-9 to TRBJ1-5; 7 nucleotides line up with TRBD1. This receptor was obtained from an adult man with Graves' disease, either hyperthyroidism or ophthalmopathy (not recorded which). The CDR3 coding sequence is TGTGCCAGCAGCTATACAACAGGGGCAGGCAATCAGCCCCAGCATTTT. It encodes CASSYTTGAGNQPQHF.